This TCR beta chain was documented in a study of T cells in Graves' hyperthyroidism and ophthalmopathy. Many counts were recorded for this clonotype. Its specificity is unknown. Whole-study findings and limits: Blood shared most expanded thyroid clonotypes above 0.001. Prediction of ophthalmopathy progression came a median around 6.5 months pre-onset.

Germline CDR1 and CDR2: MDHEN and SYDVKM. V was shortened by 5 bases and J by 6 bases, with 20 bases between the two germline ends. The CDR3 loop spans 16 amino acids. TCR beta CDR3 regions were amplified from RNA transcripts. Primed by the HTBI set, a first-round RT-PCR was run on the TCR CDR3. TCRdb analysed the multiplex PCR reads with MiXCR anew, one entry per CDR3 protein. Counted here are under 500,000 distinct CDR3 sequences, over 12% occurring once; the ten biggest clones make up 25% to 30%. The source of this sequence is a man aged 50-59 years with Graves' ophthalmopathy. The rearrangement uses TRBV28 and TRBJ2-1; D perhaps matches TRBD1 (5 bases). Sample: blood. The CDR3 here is CASSTPAGKEGNEQFF. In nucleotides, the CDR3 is TGTGCCAGCAGTACCCCCGCAGGGAAGGAAGGCAATGAGCAGTTCTTC.